The source of this TCR beta chain is a study of glioma-infiltrating T cells after dendritic cell vaccination. Germline CDR1 reads MGHRA; CDR2 reads YSYEKL. There are 15 residues in the CDR3. V gave up 0 bases and J gave up 5 bases, with 11 bases separating them. This clone was seen only once. Clones were sequenced by immunoSEQ multiplex PCR, and TCRdb holds only the in-frame ones, with some missing. The data hold roughly 88,000 clones, with roughly four fifths observed a single time. Specified time point: after dendritic cell vaccination, including at tumor progression/relapse. The chain has TRBV4-1 and TRBJ2-1; D is possibly TRBD1 (6 bases). The receptor was isolated from a human donor with glioblastoma. Sequenced material: blood, taken after dendritic cell vaccination. The CDR3 loop reads CASSQERTAHNEQFF. The CDR3 bases are TGCGCCAGCAGCCAAGAGAGGACAGCGCACAATGAGCAGTTCTTC.